What follows is one TCR beta chain and its context. Its antigen is not identified. Treatment specified: roughly ten-day PBMC culture with coronavirus spike peptide pools or control peptides (ViraFEST assay). Days 3 and 7 were when half the medium was replaced with fresh IL-2 medium. Cultured CD4+ T cell DNA was sequenced using the Oncomine TCR Beta short-read assay. The authors extracted genomic DNA from cultured CD4+ T cells. TCRdb fed the PCR reads into MiXCR, producing one record per CDR3 protein. The data hold tens of thousands of distinct CDR3 sequences, with roughly 70% observed a single time. The length of the CDR3 is 13 residues. V lost 8 bases and J lost 7; bases outside the gene matches: 10. These data come from a study of vaccination and CD4 T cells after COVID-19. Study-wide background: In the control cultures, a CEFX pool, an HIV-1 Nef pool, or no peptide was supplied.

The rearrangement links TRBV12-3 or TRBV12-4 to TRBJ1-2, with 7 nucleotides matching TRBD1. The receptor was derived from a human donor who received a COVID-19 vaccine. Here the sequenced sample was CD4+ T cells from blood, cultured in vitro, taken after SARS-CoV-2 vaccination. The CDR3 nucleotides are TGTGCCAGCTCTACAGGGGCGGACTGTGGCTACACCTTC. It translates to CASSTGADCGYTF.